The 5 T cell receptor beta chains given below trace back to one sample, sequenced in a study of blood T cell repertoires in COVID-19. The repertoire was sequenced with immunoSEQ multiplex PCR; TCRdb's copy has only in-frame clones and lacks some. The sample contains roughly 150,000 clones, approximately 91% of which appear only once. Sequences were obtained from peripheral blood. The receptor source for this set is a man between 18 and 29 years old with acute or convalescent COVID-19.

The chain links TRBV14 to TRBJ2-7, with TRBD2 identical over 13 bases. V dropped 4 bases and J dropped 6; count of bases not matched to a gene: 9. Germline loops: CDR1 SGHDN, CDR2 FVKESK. The length of the CDR3 is 16 residues. The CDR3 reads CASSREGLAGAGEQYF. The CDR3 DNA is TGTGCCAGCAGCCGGGAAGGACTAGCGGGAGCGGGCGAGCAGTACTTC.

The rearrangement uses TRBV20-1 and TRBJ1-1, with a tentative D call TRBD1 (5 bases). CDR3 length: 13 amino acids. CDR1 is DFQATT, CDR2 SNEGSKA, per germline (reference sequence). V lost 3 bases and J lost 1, with 9 bases in between. The CDR3 nucleotides are TGCAGTGCTAGTGGGGCAGGGAACACTGAAGCTTTCTTT. It translates to CSASGAGNTEAFF.

This chain joins TRBV7-8 and TRBJ1-5; D is uncertain. The germline gives CDR1 SGHVS, CDR2 FQNEAQ. With 0 bases removed from V and 4 bases from J, the gap between germline ends came to 13 bases. The CDR3 has 16 amino acids. This chain's CDR3 is CASSLATLGGNQPQHF. The CDR3, as DNA: TGTGCCAGCAGCTTAGCGACACTCGGAGGTAATCAGCCCCAGCATTTT.

This clone showed up just once. J is TRBJ2-5 and V is TRBV3-1 (or the pseudogene TRBV3-2), with a weak D call TRBD2 (6 bases). V gave up 2 bases and J gave up 5 bases, with 18 bases separating them. There are 16 residues in the CDR3. The germline V gene has CDR1 LGHDT and CDR2 YNNKEL (reference sequence). The chain's CDR3 is CASSQFLGGDGETQYF. The CDR3 DNA is TGTGCCAGCAGCCAATTTCTTGGCGGGGACGGGGAGACCCAGTACTTC.

This chain joins TRBV18 and TRBJ1-2; 7 bases are a match to TRBD1. V gave up 6 bases and J gave up 4 bases; unmatched junction bases: 5. The CDR3 runs 13 residues. Germline lookup yields CDR1 KGHSH and CDR2 LQKENI. CDR3 amino acids: CASSLGTVYGYTF. The CDR3 DNA is TGTGCCAGCTCCCTCGGGACAGTCTATGGCTACACCTTC.